This T cell receptor (beta chain) emerged from a study of T cell changes during pregnancy in multiple sclerosis. V shed 5 bases and J shed 1 base, with 15 bases lying between them. Germline V gene lookup returns CDR1 SGHTS and CDR2 YDEGEE. The CDR3 covers 15 residues. Produced via immunoSEQ multiplex PCR; TCRdb's table is partial and in-frame only. The sample has around 130,000 clones, 96% seen once. The receptor comes from a female donor with multiple sclerosis, enrolled in a pregnancy study. The starting material was peripheral blood, obtained after pregnancy. This chain joins TRBV5-8 and TRBJ1-2; D gene ambiguous. CDR3 sequence reads: CASRHSMADNYGYTF. CDR3 coding DNA: TGTGCCAGCAGGCATTCCATGGCGGATAACTATGGCTACACCTTC.